One sample yielded the 17 T cell receptor beta chains listed below, sequenced in a study of shared clonotypes between healthy human individuals. Some clones are missing from TCRdb's copy, which holds only in-frame ones; the method was immunoSEQ multiplex PCR. Of about 2 million clones detected, 95% appear once; the ten largest clones hold 0.13%. Sequencing input: naive CD4+ T cells sorted from blood. Subset reported: CD45RA+ positively selected. All receptors come from a young man in good health.

The chain is built from TRBV6-1 and TRBJ2-7; D is uncertain. The germline V gene encodes CDR1 MNHNS and CDR2 SASEGT. The CDR3 loop spans 11 amino acids. V was trimmed by 5 bases and J by 6 bases, leaving 8 bases between them. This CDR3 is CASSKNLEQYF. In DNA form, the CDR3 reads TGTGCCAGCAGTAAAAACCTCGAGCAGTACTTC.

This chain connects TRBV18 to TRBJ2-5, with D maybe TRBD1 (5 bases). Per germline, CDR1 KGHSH and CDR2 LQKENI. The CDR3 length is 17 residues. Trimming removed 3 bases at V and 3 bases at J, with 20 bases between. CDR3 nucleotide sequence: TGTGCCAGCTCACCGCAGCCGGGTTCAGGGCTCAAAGAGACCCAGTACTTC. It translates to CASSPQPGSGLKETQYF.

The V gene is TRBV11-2, the J gene TRBJ2-5; 9 bases line up with TRBD1. With V trimmed by 4 bases and J by 5 bases, 11 bases remained unmatched. The CDR3 contains 16 residues. Germline CDR1 is SGHAT and CDR2 is FQNNGV. CDR3 protein: CASSSTDRGPGETQYF. The CDR3 DNA sequence: TGTGCCAGCAGCTCAACGGACAGGGGTCCTGGGGAGACCCAGTACTTC.

The CDR3 reads CASSPRAMGNTEAFF. DNA of the CDR3: TGTGCCAGCAGTCCCAGGGCCATGGGGAACACTGAAGCTTTCTTT. The chain couples TRBV6-5 to TRBJ1-1; weak D call: TRBD1 (5 bases). Between the trimmed V and J ends, which lost 5 bases and 1 base, there was a span of 14 bases. The CDR3 sequence is 15 residues long. The germline CDR1 and CDR2 sequences are MNHEY and SVGAGI.

The chain employs TRBV9 and TRBJ2-1; 12 nucleotides agree with TRBD2. V was pared by 0 bases and J by 13 bases, with 11 bases of the junction left unmatched. The CDR3 contains 16 residues. From germline, CDR1 is SGDLS and CDR2 YYNGEE. Here the CDR3 DNA reads TGTGCCAGCAGCGTAGAACTAGCGGGAGGCCTCAGGACACAGTTCTTC. It is translated as CASSVELAGGLRTQFF.

A word on this clone: A much bigger clone sits one base away, suggesting this may be a read error. This sequence joins TRBV10-3 and TRBJ2-7; TRBD1 matches at 9 bases. The CDR3 runs 16 residues. Germline loops: CDR1 ENHRY, CDR2 SYGVKD. In DNA, the CDR3 is TGTGCCATCAGTGAGTCGACAGGGGGTTTTGGCTACAAGCAGTACTTC. Encoded protein: CAISESTGGFGYKQYF.

V gene TRBV18 combines with J gene TRBJ2-2, with TRBD2 matching over 8 bases. This CDR3 region has 16 residues. Germline CDR1 reads KGHSH; CDR2 reads LQKENI. Germline trimming cut 1 base from V and 3 bases from J; bases unmatched to any gene: 4. CDR3 nucleotide sequence: TGTGCCAGCTCACCACGGAGCGGGGGTGACACCGGGGAGCTGTTTTTT. Translation gives CASSPRSGGDTGELFF.

The rearrangement joins TRBV19 to TRBJ1-4; D uncertain. The CDR3 runs 13 residues. With 3 bases removed from V and 7 bases from J, the gap between germline ends came to 9 bases. The germline gives CDR1 LNHDA, CDR2 SQIVND (reference sequence). The CDR3 DNA is TGTGCCAGTAGTATCCGGTCTGGTGAAAAACTGTTTTTT. Translation gives CASSIRSGEKLFF.

The J gene is TRBJ2-2, the V gene TRBV11-2; a weak D match, TRBD2 (6 bases). Trimming stripped 3 bases from V and 1 base from J, with 9 bases between. The V gene's germline CDR1 is SGHAT and CDR2 FQNNGV. This CDR3 is built from 15 residues. The CDR3 region has the DNA TGTGCCAGCAGCTTGGGACTGGTGAACACCGGGGAGCTGTTTTTT. Encoded protein: CASSLGLVNTGELFF.

The chain uses TRBV9 and TRBJ2-3, with a weak D call TRBD1 (6 bases). Germline lookup yields CDR1 SGDLS and CDR2 YYNGEE. V lost 0 bases and J lost 1, with 12 bases in between. The CDR3 extends over 16 amino acids. The CDR3 loop reads CASSVGQGPGTDTQYF. DNA for the CDR3: TGTGCCAGCAGCGTAGGCCAGGGGCCCGGCACAGATACGCAGTATTTT.

The rearrangement uses TRBV18 and TRBJ1-3; possible D gene TRBD1, 6 bases. The CDR3 extends over 14 amino acids. Germline V gives CDR1 KGHSH, CDR2 LQKENI. Deletions cut 4 bases from V and 0 bases from J, with 7 bases between. CDR3 in amino acids: CASSRTDSGNTIYF. The CDR3 bases are TGTGCCAGCTCACGGACAGACTCTGGAAACACCATATATTTT.

The chain has TRBV4-3 and TRBJ1-2; perhaps TRBD1 as D (5 bases). V gave up 0 bases and J gave up 7 bases, with 18 bases separating them. The CDR3 extends over 16 amino acids. Germline V gene data show CDR1 as LGHNA and CDR2 as YSLEER. The CDR3 loop reads CASSQDLGWQGRGYTF. CDR3 DNA: TGCGCCAGCAGCCAAGATCTCGGGTGGCAGGGTCGTGGCTACACCTTC.

CDR3 coding DNA: TGTGCCAGCAGCCAACTCTCTCTCCTTGCGGGGCGAGGGGAGACCCAGTACTTC. This gives the protein CASSQLSLLAGRGETQYF. This sequence joins TRBV7-2 and TRBJ2-5; a weak D match, TRBD2 (6 bases). From germline, CDR1 is SGHTA and CDR2 FQGNSA. V lost 5 bases and J 5 bases, leaving 27 bases between the germline ends. The CDR3 runs 18 residues.

The chain recombines TRBV2 with TRBJ1-2; a weak D match, TRBD1 (5 bases). CDR1 and CDR2 (germline): SNHLY, FYNNEI. V lost 2 bases and J 6 bases, leaving 13 bases between the germline ends. The CDR3 contains 14 residues. CDR3 sequence reads: CASSESRGTDGYTF. DNA of the CDR3: TGTGCCAGCAGTGAATCTCGGGGGACGGATGGCTACACCTTC.

The chain couples TRBV7-2 to TRBJ2-1; D is perhaps TRBD2 (6 bases). Trimming took off 5 bases at V and 9 bases at J, with 17 bases between the two ends. The CDR3 is made up of 14 amino acids. In germline, CDR1 is SGHTA, CDR2 FQGNSA. CDR3 amino acids: CASSELASPTEQFF. CDR3 DNA sequence: TGTGCCAGCAGCGAACTAGCCAGCCCCACTGAGCAGTTCTTC.

The chain is built from TRBV29-1 and TRBJ1-2, with a tentative D call TRBD1 (5 bases). CDR3 size: 12 residues. Trimming took off 3 bases at V and 10 bases at J, with 15 bases between the two ends. CDR1 is SQVTM, CDR2 ANQGSEA, per germline. The CDR3 sequence is CSVEGLNPPYTF. CDR3 coding DNA: TGCAGCGTTGAGGGGCTCAACCCCCCCTACACCTTC.

The chain employs TRBV4-1 and TRBJ2-7; 7 bases are shared with TRBD2. Germline-derived CDR1 and CDR2 are MGHRA and YSYEKL. There are 15 residues in the CDR3. Trimming removed 4 bases from V and 3 bases from J; junction bases left unmatched: 9. CDR3 loop: CASSPSMAGDYEQYF. The DNA of the CDR3 is TGCGCCAGCAGCCCATCGATGGCGGGGGACTACGAGCAGTACTTC.